This TCR beta chain is drawn from a study of cytomegalovirus exposure and HLA in healthy donors. Study-wide points: Compared with the roughly 700-donor mean, an Asian-associated ancestry cluster reportedly had fewer N-insertions, according to a later analysis. A later analysis found common viral pathogens apparently linked to several of the most significant clusters.

The CDR3 has 13 residues. Germline loops: CDR1 SNHLY, CDR2 FYNNEI. V was cut by 7 bases and J by 7 bases, with 11 bases left in between. The PCR had 60 Vbeta and 13 Jbeta primers. Profiled with immunoSEQ multiplex PCR; TCRdb holds only in-frame clones, not every one. The table lists over 150,000 clones, more than 80% of them singletons, with 4.8% in the top ten. Regarding this clone: What it recognizes is unknown.

Sequences were obtained from PBMCs. The chain is built from TRBV2 and TRBJ1-6, with D perhaps TRBD1 (5 bases). The TCR comes from a man aged 18-30 years in good health and CMV-seronegative. CDR3 region: CASIGGVNSPLHF. The CDR3 coding sequence is TGTGCCAGCATTGGAGGGGTGAATTCACCCCTCCACTTT.